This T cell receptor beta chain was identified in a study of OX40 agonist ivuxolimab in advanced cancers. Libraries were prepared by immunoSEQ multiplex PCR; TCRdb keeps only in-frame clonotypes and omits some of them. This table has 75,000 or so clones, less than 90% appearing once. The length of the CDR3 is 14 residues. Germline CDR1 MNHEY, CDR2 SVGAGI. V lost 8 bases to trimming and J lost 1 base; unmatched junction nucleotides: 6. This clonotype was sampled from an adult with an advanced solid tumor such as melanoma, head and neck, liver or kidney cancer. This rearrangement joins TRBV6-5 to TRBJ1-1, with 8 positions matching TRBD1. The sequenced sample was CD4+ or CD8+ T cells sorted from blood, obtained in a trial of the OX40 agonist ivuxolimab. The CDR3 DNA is TGTGCCAGCGGACAGGGAGCAGGGAACACTGAAGCTTTCTTT. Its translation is CASGQGAGNTEAFF.